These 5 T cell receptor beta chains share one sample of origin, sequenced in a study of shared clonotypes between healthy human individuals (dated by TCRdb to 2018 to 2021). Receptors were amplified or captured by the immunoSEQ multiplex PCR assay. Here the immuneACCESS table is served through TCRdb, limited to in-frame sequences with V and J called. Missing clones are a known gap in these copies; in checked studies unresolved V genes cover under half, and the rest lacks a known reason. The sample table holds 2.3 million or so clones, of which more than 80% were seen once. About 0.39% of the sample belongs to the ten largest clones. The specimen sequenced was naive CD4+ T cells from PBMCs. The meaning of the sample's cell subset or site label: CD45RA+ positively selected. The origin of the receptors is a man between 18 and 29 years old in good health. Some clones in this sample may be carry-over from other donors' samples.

The CDR3 here is CASSLGQTGELFF. CDR3 coding DNA: TGTGCCAGCAGCTTAGGGCAGACCGGGGAGCTGTTTTTT. The gene calls are TRBV7-3 and TRBJ2-2; D unresolved. V was trimmed by 2 bases and J by 5 bases, leaving 6 bases between them. CDR3 size: 13 residues. Per germline, CDR1 SGHTA and CDR2 FQGTGA.

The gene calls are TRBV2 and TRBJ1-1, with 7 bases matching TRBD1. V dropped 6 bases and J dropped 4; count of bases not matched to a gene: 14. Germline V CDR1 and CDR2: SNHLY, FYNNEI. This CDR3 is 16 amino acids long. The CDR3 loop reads CASSRTELQGGTEAFF. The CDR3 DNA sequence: TGTGCCAGCAGCCGAACGGAATTGCAGGGGGGCACTGAAGCTTTCTTT.

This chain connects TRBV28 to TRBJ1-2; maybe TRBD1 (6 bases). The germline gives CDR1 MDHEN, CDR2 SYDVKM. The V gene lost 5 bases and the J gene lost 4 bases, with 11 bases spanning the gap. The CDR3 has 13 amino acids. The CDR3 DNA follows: TGTGCCAGCAGTATGTACAGGGTCTATGGCTACACCTTC. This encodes CASSMYRVYGYTF.

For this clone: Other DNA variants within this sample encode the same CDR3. CDR3 nucleotide sequence: TGCGCCAGCAGCTTGAGCGTCACCGGGGAGCTGTTTTTT. It is translated as CASSLSVTGELFF. V and J are TRBV5-1 and TRBJ2-2, with D unresolved. The CDR3 length is 13 residues. V gave up 1 base and J gave up 4 bases, with 5 bases separating them. Germline CDR1 is SGHRS and CDR2 is YFSETQ.

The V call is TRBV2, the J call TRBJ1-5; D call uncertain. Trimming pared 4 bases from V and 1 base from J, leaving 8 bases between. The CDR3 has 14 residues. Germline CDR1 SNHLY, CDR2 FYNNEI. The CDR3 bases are TGTGCCAGCAGTGTGCCCGCCAGCAATCAGCCCCAGCATTTT. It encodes CASSVPASNQPQHF.